Listed below are T cell receptor beta chains from one sample, sequenced in a study of blood T cell dynamics during melanoma immunotherapy. Using immunoSEQ multiplex PCR, the repertoire was profiled, and TCRdb retains in-frame clones only, with some absent. The table includes a few thousand clones, about four fifths detected once. The specimen comprised blood, sampled from a patient treated with checkpoint blockade. Receptors originate from a human donor with melanoma. Both conserved end residues are trimmed from each CDR3. Clone sizes are given selectively: once, few, many, or a class where the clone is expanded.

v_call: TRBV7-2; clone_size: -; cdr3_length: 11; j_call: TRBJ2-5; cdr3_aa: ASSLGGGETQY
v_call: TRBV5-4; clone_size: -; cdr3_length: 10; j_call: TRBJ1-6; cdr3_aa: ASSLRNSPLH
v_call: TRBV5-1; clone_size: -; cdr3_length: 13; j_call: TRBJ1-2; cdr3_aa: ASSVRGEGTYGYT
v_call: TRBV11-3; clone_size: -; cdr3_length: 11; j_call: TRBJ2-7; cdr3_aa: ASSQAEFSEQY
v_call: TRBV6-1; clone_size: -; cdr3_length: 16; j_call: TRBJ2-7; cdr3_aa: AISDAFRTSGGGGEQY
v_call: TRBV5-6; clone_size: -; cdr3_length: 10; j_call: TRBJ2-7; cdr3_aa: ASNPRGSEQY
v_call: TRBV29-1; clone_size: once; cdr3_length: 13; j_call: TRBJ2-3; cdr3_aa: SVEFQRESTDTQY
v_call: TRBV5-1; clone_size: -; cdr3_length: 12; j_call: TRBJ2-7; cdr3_aa: ASGPGDSLSEQY
v_call: TRBV6-1; clone_size: -; cdr3_length: 11; j_call: TRBJ2-7; cdr3_aa: ASSGQFTYEQY
v_call: TRBV13; clone_size: once; cdr3_length: 15; j_call: TRBJ2-3; cdr3_aa: ASSFKTQGTDTDTQY
v_call: TRBV23-1; clone_size: -; cdr3_length: 16; j_call: TRBJ2-7; cdr3_aa: ASSQSGIRDRTYYEQY
v_call: TRBV2; clone_size: -; cdr3_length: 10; j_call: TRBJ1-1; cdr3_aa: ASRGLVPEAF
v_call: TRBV18; clone_size: -; cdr3_length: 13; j_call: TRBJ1-6; cdr3_aa: ASSPRDDPNSPLH
v_call: TRBV9; clone_size: -; cdr3_length: 13; j_call: TRBJ2-1; cdr3_aa: ASSVGGQVYNEQF
v_call: TRBV27; clone_size: once; cdr3_length: 12; j_call: TRBJ1-2; cdr3_aa: ASSLFRGNYGYT
v_call: TRBV5-6; clone_size: -; cdr3_length: 13; j_call: TRBJ2-1; cdr3_aa: ASSFLQADYNEQF
v_call: TRBV7-2; clone_size: -; cdr3_length: 12; j_call: TRBJ1-1; cdr3_aa: ASSPGDKQIGAF
v_call: TRBV29-1; clone_size: -; cdr3_length: 11; j_call: TRBJ2-7; cdr3_aa: SVDSSGGYEQY
v_call: TRBV7-9; clone_size: -; cdr3_length: 11; j_call: TRBJ2-5; cdr3_aa: ASSSEGWQTQY
v_call: TRBV6-5; clone_size: -; cdr3_length: 13; j_call: TRBJ1-5; cdr3_aa: AIKKRDRHSSPQH
v_call: TRBV6-5; clone_size: -; cdr3_length: 13; j_call: TRBJ2-3; cdr3_aa: ASSSPTGGRNTQY
v_call: TRBV5-6; clone_size: -; cdr3_length: 13; j_call: -; cdr3_aa: ASSLAGAGAYEQY
v_call: TRBV5-1; clone_size: -; cdr3_length: 12; j_call: TRBJ2-5; cdr3_aa: ASSPAGPQETQY
v_call: TRBV7-3; clone_size: -; cdr3_length: 13; j_call: TRBJ2-2; cdr3_aa: ASSPQNRNTGELF
v_call: TRBV25-1; clone_size: -; cdr3_length: 12; j_call: TRBJ2-2; cdr3_aa: ASKGVGNTGELF
v_call: TRBV6-6; clone_size: few; cdr3_length: 13; j_call: TRBJ2-7; cdr3_aa: ASRYMGQGSYEQY
v_call: TRBV6-1; clone_size: -; cdr3_length: 13; j_call: TRBJ2-1; cdr3_aa: ASRVGTSPYNEQF
v_call: TRBV7-2; clone_size: once; cdr3_length: 11; j_call: TRBJ2-7; cdr3_aa: ASSFSGGYEQY